This passage covers 24 T cell receptor beta chains from one sample sequenced in a study of early T cells in non-severe SARS-CoV-2 infection. One entry per CDR3 protein results from TCRdb running MiXCR on the 5' RACE reads. The sample records over 50,000 distinct CDR3 sequences, about 7.7% being singletons. The sample consisted of whole blood, taken at baseline. These receptor sequences come from an adult who was a healthcare worker with PCR-confirmed SARS-CoV-2 infection or an uninfected control (not recorded which).

The chain recombines TRBV7-2 with TRBJ2-5; 9 bases align to TRBD2. The CDR3 runs to 15 residues. CDR1 is SGHTA and CDR2 is FQGNSA in the germline V gene. The junction had 4 bases not matched to a gene; V was cut back by 4 bases and J by 1 base. The CDR3 sequence is CASSSQTSGQETQYF. CDR3 DNA sequence: TGTGCCAGCAGCTCCCAGACTAGCGGCCAAGAGACCCAGTACTTC.

This clonotype was counted ten times or more. The chain recombines TRBV9 with TRBJ2-3; 15 bases line up with TRBD2. The CDR3 runs to 18 residues. Trimming removed 3 bases from V and 2 bases from J; junction bases left unmatched: 7. CDR1 SGDLS and CDR2 YYNGEE come from the germline V gene. The CDR3 DNA follows: TGTGCCAGCAGCGCCGGGACTAGCGGGGGGAGGGACACAGATACGCAGTATTTT. Protein: CASSAGTSGGRDTDTQYF.

This rearrangement joins TRBV4-2 to TRBJ2-7; 11 nucleotides align to TRBD2. Germline V gene lookup returns CDR1 LGHNA and CDR2 YNFKEQ. V trimming: 1 base; J trimming: 2 bases; junction bases outside the gene matches: 10. The CDR3 totals 18 residues. In nucleotides, the CDR3 is TGTGCCAGCAGCCAAGGGGACGGACTAGCGGGCTTTACCTACGAGCAGTACTTC. Translated: CASSQGDGLAGFTYEQYF.

The chain is built from TRBV7-9 and TRBJ2-1; possible D gene TRBD1, 5 bases. This CDR3 contains 14 residues. Germline V CDR1 and CDR2: SEHNR, FQNEAQ (reference sequence). Trimming pared 5 bases from V and 9 bases from J, leaving 17 bases between. The CDR3 here is CASSVQNQGSEQFF. Written as DNA, the CDR3 is TGTGCCAGCAGCGTACAAAATCAGGGCAGTGAGCAGTTCTTC.

This clonotype was seen repeatedly, ten times or more. The genes are TRBV2 and TRBJ2-7; TRBD2 aligns across 7 bases. With 6 bases clipped from V and 0 bases from J, the junction kept 14 bases outside the gene matches. The germline V gene has CDR1 SNHLY and CDR2 FYNNEI. The CDR3 loop spans 17 amino acids. For the CDR3, the DNA is TGTGCCAGCAGAAATACGAGACTAGCCCAGAGCTCCTACGAGCAGTACTTC. This sequence encodes CASRNTRLAQSSYEQYF. Supplemented by reference TRBV2 and TRBJ2-7, the full variable domain reads EPEVTQTPSHQVTQMGQEVILRCVPISNHLYFYWYRQILGQKVEFLVSFYNNEISEKSEIFDDQFSVERPDGSNFTLKIRSTKLEDSAMYFCASRNTRLAQSSYEQYFGPGTRLTVT.

The genes are TRBV20-1 and TRBJ2-4, with TRBD2 identical over 7 bases. V shed 3 bases, J shed 1 base, and the junction held 12 bases outside the gene matches. Germline values: CDR1 DFQATT, CDR2 SNEGSKA (reference sequence). CDR3 length: 17 amino acids. CDR3 nucleotide sequence: TGCAGTGCTAGGGCCCCTCCCTCCGGGAGGGCCAAAAACATTCAGTACTTC. Translation gives CSARAPPSGRAKNIQYF.

This clonotype was seen only a few times. This rearrangement joins TRBV10-2 to TRBJ1-1, with TRBD1 identical over 7 bases. Germline V CDR1 and CDR2: WSHSY, SAAADI. Trimming at V came to 3 bases and at J to 7 bases, leaving 8 bases not matched to a gene. The CDR3 sequence is 14 residues long. CDR3 sequence: CASSDDRVQGEAFF. CDR3 coding DNA: TGCGCCAGCAGTGACGACAGGGTTCAGGGTGAAGCTTTCTTT.

This clonotype has at least ten counts. This rearrangement joins TRBV28 to TRBJ1-3, with 9 nucleotides matching TRBD1. Per germline, CDR1 MDHEN and CDR2 SYDVKM. CDR3 length equals 14 residues. V was clipped by 6 bases and J by 12 bases; unmatched bases: 12. CDR3 DNA sequence: TGTGCCAGCAGCTCCCCGAGGACAGGGGATAACATATATTTT. This gives the protein CASSSPRTGDNIYF.

This clonotype was seen at least ten times. The V call is TRBV25-1, the J call TRBJ2-7; TRBD2 agrees at 12 bases. Germline CDR1 and CDR2: MGHDK and SYGVNS. V lost 1 base and J lost 2; bases outside the gene matches: 3. The CDR3 runs to 16 residues. The CDR3 bases are TGTGCCAGCAGTGAATTTGCTAGCGGGAGGGCCTACGAGCAGTACTTC. Translated, it gives CASSEFASGRAYEQYF.

The V gene is TRBV7-3, the J gene TRBJ2-1; 7 bases fit TRBD2. Germline V gene lookup returns CDR1 SGHTA and CDR2 FQGTGA. Germline trimming cut 5 bases from V and 6 bases from J; bases unmatched to any gene: 7. This CDR3 region has 14 residues. Here the CDR3 reads CASSPKGGSNEQFF. The CDR3, as DNA: TGTGCCAGCAGCCCCAAGGGCGGGAGCAATGAGCAGTTCTTC.

The gene calls are TRBV28 and TRBJ1-5, with D unclear. The CDR3 contains 12 residues. CDR1 is MDHEN, CDR2 SYDVKM, per germline. The ends were cut back, 1 base at V and 3 bases at J, with 1 base in the middle. This chain's CDR3 is CASSLYNQPQHF. CDR3 DNA sequence: TGTGCCAGCAGTTTATACAATCAGCCCCAGCATTTT. Full variable domain (remainder filled in from reference TRBV28 and TRBJ1-5): DVKVTQSSRYLVKRTGEKVFLECVQDMDHENMFWYRQDPGLGLRLIYFSYDVKMKEKGDIPEGYSVSREKKERFSLILESASTNQTSMYLCASSLYNQPQHFGDGTRLSIL.

This clonotype was observed a few times. This chain connects TRBV2 to TRBJ1-5, with unresolved D. The CDR3 runs to 12 residues. CDR1 is SNHLY and CDR2 is FYNNEI in the germline V gene. The V gene lost 6 bases and the J gene lost 1 base, with 4 bases spanning the gap. The CDR3: CASRESNQPQHF. In DNA, the CDR3 is TGTGCCAGCAGGGAAAGCAATCAGCCCCAGCATTTT.

The chain joins TRBV7-2 to TRBJ1-5; 9 bases line up with TRBD1. Looked up from germline, CDR1 is SGHTA and CDR2 is FQGNSA. This CDR3 comprises 16 residues. The V and J ends lost 5 bases and 5 bases, in that order; junction bases with no gene match: 10. In DNA, the CDR3 is TGTGCCAGCAGCCCAAAACAGGGGGCCCCCGATCAGCCCCAGCATTTT. Its translation: CASSPKQGAPDQPQHF.

The chain has TRBV18 and TRBJ1-2; no clear D. Trimming removed 0 bases at V and 5 bases at J, with 16 bases between. This CDR3 is 16 amino acids long. CDR1 and CDR2 from the germline V gene are KGHSH and LQKENI. Here the CDR3 reads CASSPPAGSMGYGYTF. The CDR3 nucleotides read TGTGCCAGCTCACCACCTGCGGGTTCAATGGGATATGGCTACACCTTC.

This clonotype was found many times. This sequence joins TRBV7-6 and TRBJ2-5; possible D gene TRBD1, 5 bases. The CDR3 consists of 13 residues. Germline V CDR1 and CDR2: SGHVS, FNYEAQ. The V and J ends lost 3 bases and 3 bases respectively, with 8 bases between them. The chain's CDR3 is CASSFVTEETQYF. CDR3 in DNA: TGTGCCAGCAGCTTTGTGACAGAAGAGACCCAGTACTTC.

This clonotype was picked up many times. The chain has TRBV7-2 and TRBJ1-5; D is perhaps TRBD1 (5 bases). There are 15 residues in the CDR3. Trimming pared 1 base from V and 6 bases from J, leaving 13 bases between. Germline V gene data show CDR1 as SGHTA and CDR2 as FQGNSA. The CDR3: CASSLDSGGTQPQHF. The CDR3 DNA is TGTGCCAGCAGCTTAGATTCTGGGGGAACTCAGCCCCAGCATTTT.

This clonotype turned up a few times. The V call is TRBV21-1, the J call TRBJ2-7; the D segment call TRBD1 is taken from the table without a DNA check. TRBV21-1 is a pseudogene. The CDR3 has 17 residues. The CDR3 bases are TGTGCCAGCAGCAAAGGCCCCCCCCGACTAGGCTCCTACGAGCAGTACTTC. Amino acid sequence: CASSKGPPRLGSYEQYF.

This clonotype showed up many times. The chain links TRBV18 to TRBJ1-3; 10 bases align to TRBD1. Losses at the gene ends were 0 bases for V and 1 base for J; bases not matched to a gene: 3. Germline-derived CDR1 and CDR2 are KGHSH and LQKENI. The CDR3 has 17 residues. CDR3 region: CASSPPGQGISGNTIYF. The CDR3 region has the DNA TGTGCCAGCTCACCACCGGGACAGGGGATATCTGGAAACACCATATATTTT.

This clonotype has a handful of counts. The chain uses TRBV9 and TRBJ2-1, with 9 bases matching TRBD2. The germline V gene encodes CDR1 SGDLS and CDR2 YYNGEE. V was clipped by 0 bases and J by 5 bases; unmatched bases: 6. The CDR3 length is 16 residues. Here the CDR3 DNA reads TGTGCCAGCAGCGTAGGTCTAGCGGGAATCAACAATGAGCAGTTCTTC. Its protein product is CASSVGLAGINNEQFF.

Of note for this clonotype: The CDR3 does not close with the conserved phenylalanine or tryptophan, likely indicating a read error. The CDR3 is CASSAGLAGDHEQFL. The CDR3 DNA sequence: TGTGCCAGCAGTGCTGGACTGGCGGGAGATCATGAGCAGTTCCTC. The rearrangement links TRBV2 to TRBJ2-1; 7 bases match TRBD2. Per the germline V gene, CDR1 is SNHLY and CDR2 is FYNNEI. The CDR3 is made up of 15 amino acids. The trim removed 4 bases at V and 8 bases at J, leaving 11 bases unmatched.

Worth noting for this clonotype: This sequence may be a read error, since a much larger clone differs from it by one base. The chain combines TRBV5-4 with TRBJ2-3; 9 nucleotides agree with TRBD2. V lost 0 bases and J lost 4; bases outside the gene matches: 3. This CDR3 has 15 residues. In germline, CDR1 is SGHNT, CDR2 YYREEE (reference sequence). CDR3: CASSLDSGSPDTQYF. CDR3 nucleotides: TGTGCCAGCAGCTTGGATAGCGGGAGCCCAGATACGCAGTATTTT.

In this sample, this clonotype turned up a few times. V and J are TRBV6-5 and TRBJ2-1; D unclear. Trimming cost V 2 bases and J 7 bases, with 15 bases left between them. The CDR3 loop spans 15 amino acids. Germline loops: CDR1 MNHEY, CDR2 SVGAGI. The CDR3 nucleotides are TGTGCCAGCAGTTACGGGCAGCTTCAACGAAATGAGCAGTTCTTC. This encodes CASSYGQLQRNEQFF.

This clonotype was detected many times. The CDR3 bases are TGTGCCAGCAGCGATTGGACGGACTATAATTCACCCCTCCACTTT. It yields the protein CASSDWTDYNSPLHF. The chain couples TRBV6-6 to TRBJ1-6; unclear D gene. The CDR3 length is 15 residues. Trimming left V 6 bases short and J 3 bases short, with 12 bases between. Germline V gene data show CDR1 as MNHNY and CDR2 as SVGAGI (reference sequence).

This clonotype was seen ten or more times. The rearrangement links TRBV5-1 to TRBJ2-1; D is ambiguous. Trimming removed 2 bases from V and 8 bases from J, with 11 bases in between. Looked up from germline, CDR1 is SGHRS and CDR2 is YFSETQ. The length of the CDR3 is 13 residues. The CDR3 DNA sequence: TGCGCCAGCAGCTTTAACCTATGGGATGAGCAGTTCTTC. Translating it yields CASSFNLWDEQFF.